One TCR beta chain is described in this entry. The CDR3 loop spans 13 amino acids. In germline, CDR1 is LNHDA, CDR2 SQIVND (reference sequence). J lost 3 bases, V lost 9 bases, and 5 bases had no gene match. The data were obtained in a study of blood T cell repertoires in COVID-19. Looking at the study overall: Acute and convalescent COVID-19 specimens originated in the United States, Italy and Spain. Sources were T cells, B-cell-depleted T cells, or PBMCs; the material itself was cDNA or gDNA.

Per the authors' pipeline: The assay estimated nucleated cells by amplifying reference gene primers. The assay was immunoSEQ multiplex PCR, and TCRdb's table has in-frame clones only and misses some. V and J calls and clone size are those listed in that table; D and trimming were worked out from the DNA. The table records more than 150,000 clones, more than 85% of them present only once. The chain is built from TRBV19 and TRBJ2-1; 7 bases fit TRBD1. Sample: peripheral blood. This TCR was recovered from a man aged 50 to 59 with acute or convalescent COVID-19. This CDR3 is CASLDRVYNEQFF. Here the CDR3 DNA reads TGTGCCAGCCTTGACAGGGTCTACAATGAGCAGTTCTTC.